The next 12 T cell receptor beta chains were all read from a single sample in a study of vaccination effects on CD4 cells after COVID-19. Some clones are missing from TCRdb's copy, which holds only in-frame ones; the method was immunoSEQ multiplex PCR. The sample has 35,000 to 45,000 clones, over 65% seen once. The antigens for these receptors are not known. Subsequent to approximately 11 days of culture, CD4+ T cells were isolated. PCR showed that the person got SARS-CoV-2 infection at some point between March and December 2020. The vaccine given was either BNT162b2 or mRNA-1273, in two doses. This specimen was CD4+ T cells from PBMCs cultured without peptide, taken after COVID-19 vaccination. The receptors stem from a human donor who had a prior SARS-CoV-2 infection.

The CDR3 reads CASSLGQRYGYTF. The CDR3 DNA reads as TGTGCCAGCAGCTTAGGGCAGCGTTATGGCTACACCTTC. The V gene is TRBV7-2, the J gene TRBJ1-2; D uncertain. The CDR3 is 13 amino acids. The germline V gene encodes CDR1 SGHTA and CDR2 FQGNSA. Trimming removed 1 base from V and 5 bases from J, with 8 bases in between. The full variable domain, rest sourced from reference TRBV7-2 and TRBJ1-2, is GAGVSQSPSNKVTEKGKDVELRCDPISGHTALYWYRQSLGQGLEFLIYFQGNSAPDKSGLPSDRFSAERTGGSVSTLTIQRTQQEDSAVYLCASSLGQRYGYTFGSGTRLTVV.

CDR3 region: CATSDTRDLGGEQFF. The CDR3 DNA reads as TGTGCCACCAGTGATACCCGGGACTTGGGCGGTGAGCAGTTCTTC. This rearrangement joins TRBV24-1 to TRBJ2-1; the D gene is possibly TRBD2 (6 bases). CDR3 size: 15 residues. Germline V gives CDR1 KGHDR, CDR2 SFDVKD. Trimming removed 3 bases at V and 9 bases at J, with 17 bases between.

This clone has more than one count but fewer than ten. The chain joins TRBV7-9 to TRBJ1-1; no definite D call. Trimming removed 3 bases at V and 3 bases at J, with 11 bases between. This CDR3 spans 14 amino acids. The V gene's germline CDR1 is SEHNR and CDR2 FQNEAQ (reference sequence). CDR3 sequence: CASSLPGGDTEAFF. CDR3 coding DNA: TGTGCCAGCAGCTTGCCAGGAGGTGACACTGAAGCTTTCTTT.

CDR3 DNA sequence: TGTGCCAGCTCACCTCCCGGACAGGGGGCGGGGGAGCAGTACTTC. This gives the protein CASSPPGQGAGEQYF. This sequence joins TRBV18 and TRBJ2-7; 11 bases line up with TRBD1. Per the germline V gene, CDR1 is KGHSH and CDR2 is LQKENI. The CDR3 runs 15 residues. With V trimmed by 3 bases and J by 7 bases, 8 bases remained unmatched. Together with reference TRBV18 and TRBJ2-7, the CDR3 gives the full variable domain: NAGVMQNPRHLVRRRGQEARLRCSPMKGHSHVYWYRQLPEEGLKFMVYLQKENIIDESGMPKERFSAEFPKEGPSILRIQQVVRGDSAAYFCASSPPGQGAGEQYFGPGTRLTVT.

The CDR3 reads CASSSSTSYGYTF. The CDR3 region has the DNA TGCGCCAGCAGCTCGTCCACATCTTATGGCTACACCTTC. The rearrangement uses TRBV5-1 and TRBJ1-2; D remains ambiguous. Trimming left V 3 bases short and J 5 bases short, with 11 bases between. In germline, CDR1 is SGHRS, CDR2 YFSETQ. This CDR3 is built from 13 residues.

The chain is built from TRBV5-1 and TRBJ1-2, with 9 bases matching TRBD1. The germline V gene has CDR1 SGHRS and CDR2 YFSETQ. The V and J ends lost 4 bases and 3 bases, in that order; junction bases with no gene match: 7. The length of the CDR3 is 15 residues. CDR3: CASSLEQGADYGYTF. The CDR3 region has the DNA TGCGCCAGCAGCCTGGAACAGGGGGCTGACTATGGCTACACCTTC.

J is TRBJ1-2 and V is TRBV10-2; D is unclear. The germline gives CDR1 WSHSY, CDR2 SAAADI. CDR3 length: 12 residues. V was cut by 3 bases and J by 2 bases, with 4 bases left in between. CDR3 residues: CASSDTNYGYTF. CDR3 DNA sequence: TGCGCCAGCAGTGACACAAACTATGGCTACACCTTC.

This clone appeared once. CDR3 DNA sequence: TGTGCCAGCAGTTCGACTAGCAGCACAGATACGCAGTATTTT. This translates into CASSSTSSTDTQYF. The chain employs TRBV2 and TRBJ2-3; TRBD2 agrees at 7 bases. Germline V lookup: CDR1 SNHLY, CDR2 FYNNEI. CDR3 length: 14 amino acids. V gave up 5 bases and J gave up 0 bases; unmatched junction bases: 2.

The chain joins TRBV5-1 to TRBJ2-5; 13 bases fit TRBD2. This CDR3 is built from 16 residues. CDR1 SGHRS and CDR2 YFSETQ come from the germline V gene. With V trimmed by 0 bases and J by 5 bases, 4 bases remained unmatched. The CDR3 region is CASSLARLAGGETQYF. DNA for the CDR3: TGCGCCAGCAGCTTGGCAAGACTAGCGGGAGGTGAGACCCAGTACTTC.

The V gene is TRBV3-1 (or the pseudogene TRBV3-2), the J gene TRBJ2-2; possible D gene TRBD2, 6 bases. CDR1 and CDR2 (germline): LGHDT, YNNKEL (reference sequence). V dropped 1 base and J dropped 5 bases, with 14 bases sitting between them. The CDR3 consists of 16 residues. This chain's CDR3 is CASSQVSGGRTGELFF. The DNA of the CDR3 is TGTGCCAGCAGCCAAGTGAGTGGAGGGCGTACCGGGGAGCTGTTTTTT.

The chain joins TRBV7-9 to TRBJ1-4; D call uncertain. The CDR3 is made up of 14 amino acids. CDR1 is SEHNR, CDR2 FQNEAQ, per germline (reference sequence). Trimming stripped 7 bases from V and 8 bases from J, with 17 bases between. CDR3 amino acids: CASTQDGGHEKLFF. The CDR3 region has the DNA TGTGCCAGCACCCAGGACGGTGGGCACGAAAAACTGTTTTTT.

CDR3 sequence (DNA): TGTGCCAGCTTAGGGCAGGGGGATGGCTACACCTTC. Translated: CASLGQGDGYTF. This chain connects TRBV7-9 to TRBJ1-2, with 7 nucleotides matching TRBD1. With V trimmed by 8 bases and J by 6 bases, 6 bases remained unmatched. Germline V gene sequence: CDR1 SEHNR, CDR2 FQNEAQ (reference sequence). The CDR3 spans 12 residues.